This T cell receptor (beta chain) derives from a study of technical replicates of blood from a few donors. V lost 4 bases and J lost 6; bases outside the gene matches: 9. The CDR3 covers 15 residues. Germline V gene sequence: CDR1 ENHRY, CDR2 SYGVKD. Assay: immunoSEQ multiplex PCR; the TCRdb copy retains only in-frame clones and omits some. The sample yields approximately 76,000 clones, 91% seen once. The gene calls are TRBV10-3 and TRBJ1-2, with TRBD1 matching over 9 bases. This sequence originates from a human donor in good health. Sequenced sample: T cells isolated from PBMCs. CDR3 amino acids: CAISVARDRDDGYTF. CDR3 in DNA: TGTGCCATCAGTGTAGCCCGGGACAGGGATGATGGCTACACCTTC.